Listed here is a single T cell receptor beta chain. Many counts were recorded for this clonotype. Its antigen target is currently unknown. Qualities for individual bases were not recorded, and no much larger clone is one base off. The data belong to a study of identical twins (dated by TCRdb to between 2015 and 2016). At the level of the whole study: The study deep-sequenced TCR alpha and beta repertoires from monozygotic twins, unrelated adults of various ages and cord blood to test whether fetal clonotypes persist. Replicate twin experiments were performed at different times using different library preparation protocols to rule out contamination. General findings and caveats noted by the study authors: Invariant T cells such as MAIT and iNKT could partly confound zero-insertion analyses, although diverse VJ usage argued against such confounding for most clonotypes. Excess twin sharing in beta out-of-frame sequences was weaker because fewer shared sequences lowered the signal-to-noise ratio. Compared with coincidental sharing between unrelated individuals, out-of-frame TCR alpha sequences shared between twins had an excess of sequences with low generation probability. Abundant cord blood beta clonotypes carried fewer insertions; young adult naive repertoires showed a weaker similar trend, while memory repertoires showed none. Out-of-frame TCR alpha sharing in monozygotic twins was systematically underestimated by recombination models, whereas sharing between unrelated individuals was in agreement with the recombination models. Because the same donors could not be followed over many years, the conclusions depended on cross-sectional statistical analysis.

All donors were healthy Caucasians. Three pairs of female monozygotic twins, all aged roughly 18 to 29 years, made up the twin cohort. Using Miltenyi CD45RO+ enrichment and human naive T-cell isolation kits, memory (CD45RO+) and naive T cells were isolated from PBMC. Library prep was done by 5' RACE. Sequencer: Illumina HiSeq 2000. Template switching added a universal primer binding site, and the final cDNA carried a unique molecular identifier that allowed TCR cDNA molecules to be counted accurately. Specific primers in the conserved constant-segment region were used to synthesize first-strand cDNA for the TCR alpha and beta chains. To control for contamination, every cDNA library was double barcoded, receiving both a SMART-Mk sample barcode and Illumina barcodes. Two successive PCR steps introduced TruSeq adapter sequences along with Illumina sample barcodes. The TCR alpha and beta cDNA libraries were sequenced on the Illumina HiSeq platform using custom primers. On the authors' methods: MiGEC processed the raw reads to extract unique molecular identifiers, while MiXCR was used to determine the CDR3 positions. For each individual, recombination models were inferred using an EM algorithm with the repgenHMM and IGoR tools. Shared clonotype analysis was performed with the tcR package in R, normalizing sharing by the product of cloneset sizes. Out-of-frame nonproductive sequences were analyzed to study raw recombination free of thymic and clonal selection effects. TCRdb trimmed the raw reads at Q25, called clones with MiXCR and kept productive beta chains. Each entry is one CDR3 protein sequence, shown with its most common DNA and genes. The V and J calls come from TCRdb's annotation, not from the publication. Recorded for this sample are 200,000 to 300,000 distinct CDR3 sequences; around 7% of them occurred a single time. Clones ranked in the top ten supply approximately 3.7% of the sample.

The germline V gene supplies CDR1 SGHAT and CDR2 FQNNGV. Trimming at the junction amounts to 3 bases on V and 0 bases on J, and the germline ends lie 7 bases apart. The CDR3 contains 14 residues, cysteine and phenylalanine counted. Here the CDR3 DNA is all that survives: 42 bases in frame from base 1. This sample was shared with a second study, whose subject was yellow fever vaccine responses in identical twins. The second study also describes: According to the authors, the vaccine-induced T cell response in identical twins seemed to be partly convergent and partly specific to each individual. In identical twins, the study followed T cell clones that responded to the vaccine with precision.

The source of this sequence is a young woman in good health. The material sequenced was memory (CD45RO+) T cells sorted from blood. The cell subset or site label for this specimen denotes: CD45RO+ enriched T cells. The chain links TRBV11-2 with TRBJ2-3; no D gene can be assigned with confidence. The CDR3 is CASSFEASTDTQYF. The sequenced DNA is TGTGCCAGCAGCTTTGAGGCTAGCACAGATACGCAGTATTTT.